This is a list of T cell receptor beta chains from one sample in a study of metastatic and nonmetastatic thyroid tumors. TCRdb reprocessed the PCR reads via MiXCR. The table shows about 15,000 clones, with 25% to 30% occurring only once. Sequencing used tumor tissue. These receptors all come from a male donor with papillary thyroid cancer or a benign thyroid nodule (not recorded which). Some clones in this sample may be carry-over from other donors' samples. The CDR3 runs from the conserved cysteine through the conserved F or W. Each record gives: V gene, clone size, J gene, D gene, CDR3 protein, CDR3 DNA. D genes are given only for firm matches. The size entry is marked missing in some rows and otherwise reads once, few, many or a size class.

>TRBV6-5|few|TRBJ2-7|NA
CASSYGDVAEQYF
TGTGCCAGCAGTTACGGGGACGTAGCCGAGCAGTACTTC
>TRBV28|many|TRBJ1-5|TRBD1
CASTQGEGAVQPQHF
TGTGCCAGCACCCAGGGTGAGGGGGCGGTACAGCCCCAGCATTTT
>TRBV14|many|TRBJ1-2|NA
CASGRGAQYGYTF
TGTGCCAGCGGCCGCGGTGCTCAGTATGGCTACACCTTC
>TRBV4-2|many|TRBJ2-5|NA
CASSGRGEETQYF
TGTGCCAGCAGCGGTAGGGGGGAAGAGACCCAGTACTTC
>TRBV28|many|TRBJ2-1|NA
CASTAGSYNEQFF
TGTGCCAGCACGGCGGGTTCCTACAATGAGCAGTTCTTC
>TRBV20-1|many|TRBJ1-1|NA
CSAINPMKKAFF
TGCAGTGCTATAAATCCGATGAAAAAAGCTTTCTTT
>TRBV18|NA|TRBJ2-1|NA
CASSPPLMQGRRRCQQFF
TGTGCCAGCTCACCACCGCTGATGCAGGGGCGCCGGCGGTGTCAGCAGTTCTTC
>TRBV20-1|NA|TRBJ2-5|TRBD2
CSAREELAGVRETQYF
TGCAGTGCTAGAGAAGAACTAGCGGGAGTGAGAGAGACCCAGTACTTC
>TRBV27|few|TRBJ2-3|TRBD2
CASSWTSGPVDTQSF
TGTGCCAGCAGTTGGACTAGCGGCCCGGTGGATACGCAGTCTTTT
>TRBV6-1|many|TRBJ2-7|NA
CASTDVRQSSYEQYF
TGTGCCAGCACTGATGTCCGCCAGAGCTCCTACGAGCAGTACTTC
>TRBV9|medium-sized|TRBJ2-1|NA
CASSARDAAYNEQFF
TGTGCCAGCAGCGCTCGGGACGCAGCCTACAATGAGCAGTTCTTC
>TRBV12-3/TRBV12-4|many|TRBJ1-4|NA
CASSLGLSRTNEKLFF
TGTGCCAGCAGTTTGGGGCTTAGCCGCACTAATGAAAAACTGTTTTTT
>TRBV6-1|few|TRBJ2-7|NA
CASSEGLGGTRYEQYF
TGTGCCAGCAGTGAAGGGTTGGGGGGTACTAGATACGAGCAGTACTTC
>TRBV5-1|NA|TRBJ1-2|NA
CASSSTNRYGYTF
TGCGCCAGCAGCTCCACTAACCGCTATGGCTACACCTTC
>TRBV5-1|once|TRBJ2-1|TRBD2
CASSFGSGNVNEQFF
TGCGCCAGCAGCTTCGGTAGCGGGAACGTGAATGAGCAGTTCTTC
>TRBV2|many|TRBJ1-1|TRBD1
CAMLGTGTKSGTEAFF
TGTGCCATGTTAGGGACAGGGACTAAGAGCGGAACTGAAGCTTTCTTT
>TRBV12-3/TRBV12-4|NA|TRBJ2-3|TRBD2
CASSFWPSGRDTQYF
TGTGCCAGCAGTTTCTGGCCCAGCGGGAGAGATACGCAGTATTTT
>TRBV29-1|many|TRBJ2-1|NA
CSVDQGIGDEQFF
TGCAGCGTTGACCAGGGGATCGGGGATGAGCAGTTCTTC
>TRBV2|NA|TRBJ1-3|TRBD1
CASSGGQLSGNTIYF
TGTGCCAGCAGTGGGGGACAGCTCTCTGGAAACACCATATATTTT
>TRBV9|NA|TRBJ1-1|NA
CASSPGGAADTEAFF
TGTGCCAGCAGCCCTGGTGGGGCAGCGGACACTGAAGCTTTCTTT
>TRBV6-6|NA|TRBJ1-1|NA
CASSYSFQNTEAFF
TGTGCCAGCAGTTACTCGTTTCAGAACACTGAAGCTTTCTTT
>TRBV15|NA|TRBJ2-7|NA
CATSRDRQGVDEQYF
TGTGCCACCAGCAGAGATAGGCAGGGTGTCGACGAGCAGTACTTC
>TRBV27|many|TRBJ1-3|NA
CASAMRTPYSGNTIYF
TGTGCCAGCGCAATGAGAACACCCTACTCTGGAAACACCATATATTTT
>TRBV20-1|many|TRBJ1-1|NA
CSVAPNTEAFF
TGCAGTGTTGCTCCGAACACTGAAGCTTTCTTT
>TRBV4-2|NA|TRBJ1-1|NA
CSSSPGITGKNTEVFF
TGTTCCAGCAGCCCAGGTATTACAGGGAAGAACACTGAAGTTTTCTTT
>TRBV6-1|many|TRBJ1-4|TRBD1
CASSGGQGNEKLFF
TGTGCCAGCAGTGGGGGACAGGGTAATGAAAAACTGTTTTTT
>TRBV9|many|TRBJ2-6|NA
CASSGTAGANVLTF
TGTGCCAGCAGCGGGACAGCTGGGGCCAACGTCCTGACTTTC
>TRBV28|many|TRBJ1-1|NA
CASSLGGRVSTEAFF
TGTGCCAGCAGTTTGGGGGGGCGCGTGAGCACTGAAGCTTTCTTT
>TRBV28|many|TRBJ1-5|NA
CASRQGATSNQPQHF
TGTGCCAGCCGCCAAGGGGCGACGAGCAATCAGCCCCAGCATTTT
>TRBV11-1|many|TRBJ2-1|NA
CASSLSIGTYNEQFF
TGTGCCAGCAGCTTATCTATCGGGACCTATAATGAGCAGTTCTTC
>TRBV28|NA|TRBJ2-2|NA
CASSSRSGSAELFF
TGTGCCAGCAGCTCTAGGTCGGGGAGTGCGGAGCTGTTTTTT
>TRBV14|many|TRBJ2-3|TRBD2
CASSPLAGTSSTDTQYF
TGTGCCAGCAGCCCGCTAGCGGGGACCTCTAGCACAGATACGCAGTATTTT
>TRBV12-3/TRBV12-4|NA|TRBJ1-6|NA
CASSPGRLNSPLHF
TGTGCCAGCAGTCCGGGACGGCTAAATTCACCCCTCCACTTT
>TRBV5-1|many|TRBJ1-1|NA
CASSLVPGGTEASF
TGCGCCAGCAGCTTGGTCCCGGGCGGGACTGAAGCTTCCTTT
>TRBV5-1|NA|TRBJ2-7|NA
CASRLAQWFVYEQDF
TGCGCCAGCAGGTTGGCACAGTGGTTTGTCTACGAGCAGGACTTC
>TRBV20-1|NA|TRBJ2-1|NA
CSASGGVGGNEQFF
TGCAGTGCTAGTGGAGGCGTGGGGGGAAATGAGCAGTTCTTC
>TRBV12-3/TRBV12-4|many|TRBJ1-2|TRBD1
CASSDRDNGYTF
TGTGCCAGCAGTGACAGGGACAATGGCTACACCTTC
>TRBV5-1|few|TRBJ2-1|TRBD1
CASSFGTGVNEQFF
TGCGCCAGCAGCTTCGGGACAGGGGTCAATGAGCAGTTCTTC
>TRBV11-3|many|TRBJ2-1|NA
CASSFARGGTYNEQFF
TGTGCCAGCAGCTTCGCCCGAGGGGGAACCTACAATGAGCAGTTCTTC
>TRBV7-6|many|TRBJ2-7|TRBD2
CASSPDTSGAYYEQYF
TGTGCCAGCAGCCCAGACACTAGCGGGGCCTACTACGAGCAGTACTTC
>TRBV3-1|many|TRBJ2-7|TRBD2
CASSRLAGGSYEQYF
TGTGCCAGCAGCCGACTAGCGGGGGGCTCCTACGAGCAGTACTTC
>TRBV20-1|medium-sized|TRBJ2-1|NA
CSASSVEGQMAEQFF
TGCAGTGCCTCGTCCGTGGAGGGCCAAATGGCTGAGCAGTTCTTC
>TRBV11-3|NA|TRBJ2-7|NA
CASSLDRASHYEQYF
TGTGCCAGCAGCTTAGACCGGGCTTCTCACTACGAGCAGTACTTC
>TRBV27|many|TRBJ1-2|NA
CASSLTLKGYGYTF
TGTGCCAGCAGTTTAACACTAAAGGGGTATGGCTACACCTTC
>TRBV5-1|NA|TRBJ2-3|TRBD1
CASSSGQGRTDSQNF
TGCGCCAGCAGCTCCGGACAGGGGAGAACAGATTCGCAGAATTTT
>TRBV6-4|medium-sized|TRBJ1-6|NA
CASSDRDNSPLHF
TGTGCCAGCAGTGACAGGGATAATTCACCCCTCCACTTT
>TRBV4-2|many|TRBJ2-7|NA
CASSPRRETYEQYF
TGTGCCAGCAGCCCCAGACGGGAAACCTACGAGCAGTACTTC
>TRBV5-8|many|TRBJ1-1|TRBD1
CASSSPGTGDTEAFF
TGTGCCAGCAGCTCACCCGGGACAGGGGACACTGAAGCTTTCTTT
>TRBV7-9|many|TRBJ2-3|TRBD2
CASSLREGPDTQYF
TGTGCCAGCAGCTTACGGGAGGGCCCAGATACGCAGTATTTT
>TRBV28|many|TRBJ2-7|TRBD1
CASSFGQGRAEQYF
TGTGCCAGCAGTTTCGGACAGGGGAGGGCCGAGCAGTACTTC
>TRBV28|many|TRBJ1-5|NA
CASSAQISNQPQHF
TGTGCCAGCAGTGCCCAGATTAGCAATCAGCCCCAGCATTTT
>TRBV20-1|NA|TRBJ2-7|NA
CSARRPTGLEQYF
TGCAGTGCTCGAAGACCAACAGGGCTCGAGCAGTACTTC
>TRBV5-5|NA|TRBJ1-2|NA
CASSLTPGTLDGYTF
TGTGCCAGCAGCTTGACCCCCGGGACACTTGATGGCTACACCTTC
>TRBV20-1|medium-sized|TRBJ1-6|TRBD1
CSARDRGTGFTPLHF
TGCAGTGCTAGAGATCGCGGGACAGGCTTTACACCCCTCCACTTT
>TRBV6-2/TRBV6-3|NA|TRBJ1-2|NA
CSSSYGGGDYCYTF
TGTTCCAGCAGTTACGGGGGGGGCGACTATTGCTACACCTTC
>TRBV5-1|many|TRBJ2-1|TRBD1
CASSLDRGVYNEQFF
TGCGCCAGCAGCCTTGACAGGGGCGTTTACAATGAGCAGTTCTTC
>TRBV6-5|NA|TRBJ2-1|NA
CASSYDIYNDQFF
TGTGCCAGCAGTTACGACATTTACAATGATCAGTTCTTC
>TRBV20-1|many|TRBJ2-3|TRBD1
CSAYPGQKVINTDTQYF
TGCAGTGCTTATCCGGGACAGAAAGTCATAAACACAGATACGCAGTATTTT
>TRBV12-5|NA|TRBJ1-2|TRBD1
CASGGQPVTDYGYSF
TGTGCTAGTGGGGGACAGCCAGTGACAGACTATGGCTACAGCTTC
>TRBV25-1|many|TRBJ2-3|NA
CASSEEGTVYTDTQYF
TGTGCCAGCAGTGAGGAGGGGACGGTCTACACAGATACGCAGTATTTT